These 14 T cell receptor beta chains originate from one sample sequenced in a study of blood T cell repertoires in COVID-19. The method was immunoSEQ multiplex PCR; TCRdb's version includes in-frame clones alone and lacks a portion of them. The data show tens of thousands of clones, with over 80% seen just once and 10% to 15% held by the top ten. Sequencing was carried out using peripheral blood. The source of these receptors is a human donor in a cohort sampled during active COVID-19.

V gene TRBV6-2 or TRBV6-3 combines with J gene TRBJ2-2; no reliable D call. Germline lookup yields CDR1 MNHEY and CDR2 SVGEGT. This CDR3 has 15 amino acids. Trimming removed 2 bases at V and 0 bases at J, with 7 bases between. The CDR3: CASSYQATNTGELFF. DNA of the CDR3: TGTGCCAGCAGTTACCAGGCAACGAACACCGGGGAGCTGTTTTTT.

J is TRBJ2-7 and V is TRBV30, with TRBD1 identical over 7 bases. V dropped 2 bases and J dropped 2; count of bases not matched to a gene: 3. The CDR3 extends over 13 amino acids. The germline gives CDR1 GTSNPN, CDR2 SVGIG (reference sequence). The CDR3 here is CAWSSGGTYEQYF. The CDR3 nucleotides are TGTGCCTGGAGTTCAGGGGGAACCTACGAGCAGTACTTC.

The chain is built from TRBV12-3 or TRBV12-4 and TRBJ2-2, with D unresolved. The CDR3 is made up of 13 amino acids. Trimming pared 6 bases from V and 4 bases from J, leaving 9 bases between. The CDR3 nucleotides are TGTGCCAGCAGGCCCAGCGCCACCGGGGAGCTGTTTTTT. Its translation is CASRPSATGELFF.

V and J are TRBV5-5 and TRBJ1-5; D might be TRBD1 (6 bases). CDR1 and CDR2 (germline): SGHKS, YYEKEE (reference sequence). The CDR3 has 16 amino acids. Deletions cut 3 bases from V and 0 bases from J, with 13 bases between. The CDR3 loop reads CASSYTGTLSNQPQHF. The CDR3 DNA follows: TGTGCCAGCAGCTATACAGGGACCCTTAGCAATCAGCCCCAGCATTTT.

As DNA, the CDR3 is TGTGCCAGCAGCTCCCAGGGTAGAGTTCATAACTATGGCTACACCTTC. It codes for CASSSQGRVHNYGYTF. V and J are TRBV7-2 and TRBJ1-2, with D maybe TRBD1 (5 bases). The CDR3 spans 16 residues. V gave up 4 bases and J gave up 1 base, with 16 bases separating them. Germline values: CDR1 SGHTA, CDR2 FQGNSA. Full variable domain (remainder filled in from reference TRBV7-2 and TRBJ1-2): GAGVSQSPSNKVTEKGKDVELRCDPISGHTALYWYRQSLGQGLEFLIYFQGNSAPDKSGLPSDRFSAERTGGSVSTLTIQRTQQEDSAVYLCASSSQGRVHNYGYTFGSGTRLTVV.

This clone was detected only a few times. The chain carries TRBV7-2 and TRBJ1-6; D gene uncertain. The ends were cut back, 7 bases at V and 7 bases at J, with 17 bases in the middle. Germline V CDR1 and CDR2: SGHTA, FQGNSA. The CDR3 has 15 residues. The CDR3 loop is CASTPRRVANSPLHF. For the CDR3, the DNA is TGTGCCAGCACCCCCAGGAGGGTCGCAAATTCACCCCTCCACTTT. Full variable domain (remainder filled in from reference TRBV7-2 and TRBJ1-6): GAGVSQSPSNKVTEKGKDVELRCDPISGHTALYWYRQSLGQGLEFLIYFQGNSAPDKSGLPSDRFSAERTGGSVSTLTIQRTQQEDSAVYLCASTPRRVANSPLHFGNGTRLTVT.

This chain uses TRBV27 with TRBJ1-2; TRBD1 might be the D (6 bases). The CDR3 has 14 residues. V was clipped by 1 base and J by 1 base, with 7 bases between them. Germline assignment: CDR1 MNHEY and CDR2 SMNVEV (reference sequence). The CDR3 DNA reads TGTGCCAGCAGTTTATTACAGGGTAACTATGGCTACACCTTC. Translated: CASSLLQGNYGYTF.

This clone was counted a few times. V gene TRBV18 combines with J gene TRBJ1-5; D is undetermined. The CDR3 is made up of 14 amino acids. Germline assignment: CDR1 KGHSH and CDR2 LQKENI. Trimming cost V 6 bases and J 1 base, with 10 bases left between them. In DNA form, the CDR3 reads TGTGCCAGCTCCCCGGGGTGGAGCAATCAGCCCCAGCATTTT. This sequence encodes CASSPGWSNQPQHF.

This clone was detected only once. The rearrangement joins TRBV19 to TRBJ1-2; TRBD1 matches 7 bases. Germline V gene sequence: CDR1 LNHDA, CDR2 SQIVND (reference sequence). CDR3 length equals 16 residues. The trim removed 4 bases at V and 4 bases at J, leaving 12 bases unmatched. The CDR3 sequence: CASSREQGSYSYGYTF. The CDR3 DNA reads as TGTGCCAGTAGTAGGGAACAGGGGAGTTACAGCTATGGCTACACCTTC.

The sample holds one count of this clone. This chain joins TRBV5-5 and TRBJ1-3, with D unclear. CDR3 size: 17 residues. Germline loops: CDR1 SGHKS, CDR2 YYEKEE (reference sequence). Trimming stripped 0 bases from V and 0 bases from J, with 13 bases between. CDR3 loop: CASSLASRSTSGNTIYF. CDR3 in DNA: TGTGCCAGCAGCTTGGCCTCGAGGTCAACCTCTGGAAACACCATATATTTT.

The chain carries TRBV18 and TRBJ2-1, with D unresolved. CDR1 KGHSH and CDR2 LQKENI come from the germline V gene. The CDR3 contains 16 residues. V gave up 2 bases and J gave up 3 bases, with 14 bases separating them. CDR3 amino acids: CASSPDVPGSYNEQFF. The CDR3 DNA sequence: TGTGCCAGCTCACCAGACGTTCCAGGCAGCTACAATGAGCAGTTCTTC.

The V and J genes are TRBV28 and TRBJ1-2, with TRBD1 matching over 9 bases. The ends lost 7 bases at V and 7 bases at J; junction bases unmatched: 10. This CDR3 is 14 amino acids long. CDR1 is MDHEN, CDR2 SYDVKM, per germline. The CDR3 nucleotides are TGTGCCAGCACTTGGGACAGGGAGGTGCGTGGCTACACCTTC. This encodes CASTWDREVRGYTF.

This chain connects TRBV28 to TRBJ2-5, with TRBD2 matching 12 bases. From germline, CDR1 is MDHEN and CDR2 SYDVKM. The CDR3 has 16 amino acids. With 6 bases clipped from V and 1 base from J, the junction kept 6 bases outside the gene matches. The CDR3 nucleotides read TGTGCCAGCAGCCCTGGACTAGCGGGGTTCCAAGAGACCCAGTACTTC. It is translated as CASSPGLAGFQETQYF. Complete variable domain (other parts from reference TRBV28 and TRBJ2-5): DVKVTQSSRYLVKRTGEKVFLECVQDMDHENMFWYRQDPGLGLRLIYFSYDVKMKEKGDIPEGYSVSREKKERFSLILESASTNQTSMYLCASSPGLAGFQETQYFGPGTRLLVL.

Only one count was recorded for this clone. This chain joins TRBV5-4 and TRBJ2-2; D not certain. The CDR3 is 13 amino acids. Per the germline V gene, CDR1 is SGHNT and CDR2 is YYREEE (reference sequence). V was cut by 0 bases and J by 6 bases, with 6 bases left in between. CDR3 in amino acids: CASSLAFAGELFF. CDR3 DNA: TGTGCCAGCAGCTTGGCCTTTGCCGGGGAGCTGTTTTTT.